This T cell receptor beta chain was identified in a study of blood T cell repertoires in COVID-19. This clone was seen a handful of times. This CDR3 contains 12 residues. Per the germline V gene, CDR1 is SSHAT and CDR2 is FNYEAQ (reference sequence). V was pared by 5 bases and J by 5 bases, with 9 bases between. The repertoire was sequenced with immunoSEQ multiplex PCR; TCRdb's copy has only in-frame clones and lacks some. Here the sample spans about 75,000 clones, approximately 90% being singletons. The material sequenced was peripheral blood. The V gene is TRBV7-7, the J gene TRBJ2-5; D is uncertain. The TCR comes from a human donor in a cohort sampled during active COVID-19. This chain's CDR3 is CASSPPYETQYF. CDR3 coding DNA: TGTGCCAGCAGCCCCCCGTATGAGACCCAGTACTTC.